The clone carrying this T cell receptor beta chain was counted between two and nine times. Its cognate antigen is unknown. The trim removed 0 bases at V and 5 bases at J, leaving 9 bases unmatched. The CDR3 length is 16 residues. CDR1 SGDLS and CDR2 YYNGEE come from the germline V gene. The investigators reverse transcribed all of the isolated RNA, so they sequenced expressed TCRB transcripts. Some clones are missing from TCRdb's copy, which holds only in-frame ones; the method was immunoSEQ multiplex PCR. The table lists over 150,000 clones, 10% to 13% of them singletons. This entry is derived from a study of beta chain features in type 1 diabetes. For the study at large: About 98,000,000 sorted cells were examined across all samples. Study-level findings and limits: Any HLA type influence on TCRB rearrangement was left unresolved here. There were fewer insertions and more deletions at the VDJ junctions of type 1 diabetes patients. When Type 1 diabetes patients were examined, their TCRB CDR3s proved moderately but significantly shorter in all four CD4+ subsets.

Central memory, naive, regulatory and stem cell-like memory CD4+ cells were sorted by CD45RO/CCR7/CD25/CD127/CD95/CD27. This chain connects TRBV9 to TRBJ1-2; 8 nucleotides align to TRBD1. Sequenced sample: central memory CD4+ T cells from blood. This clonotype was sampled from a man aged 30 to 45 with type 1 diabetes. The CDR3 bases are TGTGCCAGCAGCGTAGGGGGGACAGGCGGCAAGTATGGCTACACCTTC. It encodes CASSVGGTGGKYGYTF.